This TCR beta chain was recorded in a study of blood T cell repertoires in COVID-19. Repertoires were generated with immunoSEQ multiplex PCR, while TCRdb's copy carries only in-frame clones and drops some. The table records about 160,000 clones, about 85% of them present only once. V trimming: 4 bases; J trimming: 1 base; junction bases outside the gene matches: 13. Germline lookup yields CDR1 SGDLS and CDR2 YYNGEE. The CDR3 contains 17 residues. This receptor was obtained from a human donor with acute or convalescent COVID-19. The donor label of this sample is uncertain. The genes are TRBV9 and TRBJ1-1; 7 bases fit TRBD1. Sequencing input: peripheral blood. CDR3 nucleotide sequence: TGTGCCAGCAGCCTCAGGGGGGATCCCATCTCGAACACTGAAGCTTTCTTT. Residues: CASSLRGDPISNTEAFF.